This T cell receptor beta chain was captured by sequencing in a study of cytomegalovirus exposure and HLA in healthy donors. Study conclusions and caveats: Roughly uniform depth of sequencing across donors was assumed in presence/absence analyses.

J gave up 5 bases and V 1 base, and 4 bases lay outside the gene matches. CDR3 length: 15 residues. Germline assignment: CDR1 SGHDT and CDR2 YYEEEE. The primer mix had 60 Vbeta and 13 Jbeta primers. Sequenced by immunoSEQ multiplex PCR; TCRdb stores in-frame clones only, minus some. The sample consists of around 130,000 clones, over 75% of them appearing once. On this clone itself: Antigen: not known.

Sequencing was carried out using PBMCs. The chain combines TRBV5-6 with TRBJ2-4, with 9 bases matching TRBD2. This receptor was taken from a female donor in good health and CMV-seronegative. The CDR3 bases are TGTGCCAGCAGCTTGATACAGCGGGAGGAAAACATTCAGTACTTC. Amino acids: CASSLIQREENIQYF.